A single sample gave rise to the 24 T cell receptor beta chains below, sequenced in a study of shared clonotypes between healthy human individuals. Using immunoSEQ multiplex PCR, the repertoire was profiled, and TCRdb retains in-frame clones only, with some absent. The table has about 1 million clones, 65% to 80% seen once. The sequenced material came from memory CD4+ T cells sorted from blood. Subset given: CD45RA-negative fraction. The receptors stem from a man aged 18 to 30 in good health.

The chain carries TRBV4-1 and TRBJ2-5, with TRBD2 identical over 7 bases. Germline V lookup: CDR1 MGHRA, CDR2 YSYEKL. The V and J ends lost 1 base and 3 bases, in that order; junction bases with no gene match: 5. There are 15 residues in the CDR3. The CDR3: CASSQVGGGEETQYF. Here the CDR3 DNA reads TGCGCCAGCAGCCAAGTGGGGGGGGGTGAAGAGACCCAGTACTTC.

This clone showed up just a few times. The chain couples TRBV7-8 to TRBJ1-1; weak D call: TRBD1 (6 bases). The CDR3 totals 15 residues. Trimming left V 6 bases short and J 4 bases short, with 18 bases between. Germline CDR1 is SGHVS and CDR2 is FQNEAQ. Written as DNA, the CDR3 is TGTGCCAGCAGTTTCAAACAGGGATTTTTCACTGAAGCTTTCTTT. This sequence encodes CASSFKQGFFTEAFF.

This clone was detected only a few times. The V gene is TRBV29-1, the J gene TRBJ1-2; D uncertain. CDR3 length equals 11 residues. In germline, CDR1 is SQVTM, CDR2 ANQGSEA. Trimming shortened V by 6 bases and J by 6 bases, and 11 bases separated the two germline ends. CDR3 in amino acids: CSVKVLDGYTF. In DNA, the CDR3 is TGCAGCGTCAAGGTACTCGATGGCTACACCTTC.

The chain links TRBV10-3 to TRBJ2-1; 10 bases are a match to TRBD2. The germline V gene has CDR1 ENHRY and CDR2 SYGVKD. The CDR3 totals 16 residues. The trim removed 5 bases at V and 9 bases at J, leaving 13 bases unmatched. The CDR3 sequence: CAISQNSLAGEGEQFF. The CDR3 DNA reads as TGTGCCATCAGTCAAAACAGCCTAGCGGGAGAGGGTGAGCAGTTCTTC.

CDR3 bases: TGTGCCAGCAGCCCCGGACTAGCGGGAGGGTACCTGGAGCAGTTCTTC. As protein: CASSPGLAGGYLEQFF. V and J are TRBV7-6 and TRBJ2-1, with TRBD2 matching 15 bases. Losses at the gene ends were 5 bases for V and 10 bases for J; bases not matched to a gene: 9. This CDR3 region has 16 residues. Germline V lookup: CDR1 SGHVS, CDR2 FNYEAQ.

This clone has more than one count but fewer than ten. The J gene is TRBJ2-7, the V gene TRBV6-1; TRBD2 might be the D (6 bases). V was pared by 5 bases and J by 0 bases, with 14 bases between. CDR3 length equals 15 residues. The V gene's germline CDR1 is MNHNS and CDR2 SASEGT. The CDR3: CASSTPGLSSYEQYF. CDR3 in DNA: TGTGCCAGCAGTACCCCGGGACTCAGCTCCTACGAGCAGTACTTC.

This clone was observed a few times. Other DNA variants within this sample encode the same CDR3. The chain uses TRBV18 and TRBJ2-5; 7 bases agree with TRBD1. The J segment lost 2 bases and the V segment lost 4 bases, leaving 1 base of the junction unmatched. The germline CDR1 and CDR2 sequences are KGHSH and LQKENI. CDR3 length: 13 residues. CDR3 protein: CASSRGQQETQYF. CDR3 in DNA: TGTGCCAGCTCACGGGGACAGCAAGAGACCCAGTACTTC.

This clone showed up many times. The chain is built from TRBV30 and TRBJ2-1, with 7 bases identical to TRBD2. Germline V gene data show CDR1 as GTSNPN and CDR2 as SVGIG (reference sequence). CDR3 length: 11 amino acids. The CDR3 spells CRASGYNEQFF. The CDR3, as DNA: TGTCGCGCTAGCGGTTACAATGAGCAGTTCTTC.

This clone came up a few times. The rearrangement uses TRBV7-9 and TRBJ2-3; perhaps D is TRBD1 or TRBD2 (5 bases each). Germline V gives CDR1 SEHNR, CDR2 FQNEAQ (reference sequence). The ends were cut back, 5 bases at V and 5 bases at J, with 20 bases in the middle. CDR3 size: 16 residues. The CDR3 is CASSQGRGSFRDTQYF. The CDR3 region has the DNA TGTGCCAGCAGCCAGGGACGAGGGTCTTTTAGAGATACGCAGTATTTT.

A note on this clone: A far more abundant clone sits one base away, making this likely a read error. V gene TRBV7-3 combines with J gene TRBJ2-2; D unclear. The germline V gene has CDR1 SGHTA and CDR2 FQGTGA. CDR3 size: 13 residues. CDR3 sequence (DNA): TGTACCAGCAGCTTTGATATAACCGGGGAGCTGTTTTTT. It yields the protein CTSSFDITGELFF.

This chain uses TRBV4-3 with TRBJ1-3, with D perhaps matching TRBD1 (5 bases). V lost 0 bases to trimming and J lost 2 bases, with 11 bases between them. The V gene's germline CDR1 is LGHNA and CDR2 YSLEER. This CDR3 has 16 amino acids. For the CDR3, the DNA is TGCGCCAGCAGCCAAGATAATCAGGGTACTGGAAACACCATATATTTT. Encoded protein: CASSQDNQGTGNTIYF.

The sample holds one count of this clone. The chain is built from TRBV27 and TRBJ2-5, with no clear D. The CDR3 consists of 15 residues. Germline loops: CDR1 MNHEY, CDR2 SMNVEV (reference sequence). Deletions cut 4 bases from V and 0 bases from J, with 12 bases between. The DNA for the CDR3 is TGTGCCAGCAGTTCTAGGCTTCACTACCAAGAGACCCAGTACTTC. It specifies CASSSRLHYQETQYF.

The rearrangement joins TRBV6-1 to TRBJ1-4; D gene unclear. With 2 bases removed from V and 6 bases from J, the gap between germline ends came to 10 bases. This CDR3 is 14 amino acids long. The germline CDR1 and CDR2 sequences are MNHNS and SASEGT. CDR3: CASSESGGDEKLFF. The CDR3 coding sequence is TGTGCCAGCAGTGAATCAGGTGGAGATGAAAAACTGTTTTTT.

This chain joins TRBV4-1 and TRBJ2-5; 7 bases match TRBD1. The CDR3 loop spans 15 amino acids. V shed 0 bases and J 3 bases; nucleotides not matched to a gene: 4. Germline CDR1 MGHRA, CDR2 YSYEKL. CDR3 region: CASSQDRGYEETQYF. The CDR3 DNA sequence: TGCGCCAGCAGCCAAGACAGGGGGTATGAAGAGACCCAGTACTTC.

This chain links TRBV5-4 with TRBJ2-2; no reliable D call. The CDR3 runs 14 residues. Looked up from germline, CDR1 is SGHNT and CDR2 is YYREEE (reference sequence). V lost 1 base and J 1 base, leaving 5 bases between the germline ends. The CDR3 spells CASSLKENTGELFF. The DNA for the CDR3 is TGTGCCAGCAGCTTGAAGGAGAACACCGGGGAGCTGTTTTTT.

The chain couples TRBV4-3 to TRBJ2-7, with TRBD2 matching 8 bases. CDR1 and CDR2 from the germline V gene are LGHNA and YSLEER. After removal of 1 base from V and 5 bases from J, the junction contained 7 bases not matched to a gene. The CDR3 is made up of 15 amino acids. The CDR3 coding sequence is TGCGCCAGCAGCCAAGCGCCCGGGAGGGTCCACGAGCAGTACTTC. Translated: CASSQAPGRVHEQYF.

The DNA for the CDR3 is TGTGCCAGCAGATCCGTATTAGGCTACACCTTC. This translates into CASRSVLGYTF. V is TRBV6-5 and J is TRBJ1-2; D is uncertain. V lost 6 bases and J lost 8, with 10 bases in between. The CDR3 consists of 11 residues. Germline CDR1 MNHEY, CDR2 SVGAGI.

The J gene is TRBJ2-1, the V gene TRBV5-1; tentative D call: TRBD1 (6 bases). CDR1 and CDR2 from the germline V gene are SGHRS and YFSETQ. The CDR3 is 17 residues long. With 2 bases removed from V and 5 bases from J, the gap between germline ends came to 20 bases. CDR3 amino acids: CASSLGILQGWNNEQFF. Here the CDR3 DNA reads TGCGCCAGCAGCTTAGGAATTTTACAGGGCTGGAACAATGAGCAGTTCTTC.

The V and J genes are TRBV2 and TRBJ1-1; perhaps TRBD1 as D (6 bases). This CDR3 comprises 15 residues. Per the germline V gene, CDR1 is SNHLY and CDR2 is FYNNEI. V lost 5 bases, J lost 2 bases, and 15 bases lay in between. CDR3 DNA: TGTGCCAGCAGTCGGGCTGTGACAGGAAACACTGAAGCTTTCTTT. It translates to CASSRAVTGNTEAFF.

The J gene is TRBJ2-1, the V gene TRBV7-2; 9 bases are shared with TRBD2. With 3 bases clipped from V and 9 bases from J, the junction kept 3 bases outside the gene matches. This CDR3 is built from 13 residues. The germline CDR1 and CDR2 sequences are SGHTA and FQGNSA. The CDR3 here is CASSFGTSSEQFF. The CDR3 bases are TGTGCCAGCAGCTTCGGGACTAGCAGTGAGCAGTTCTTC. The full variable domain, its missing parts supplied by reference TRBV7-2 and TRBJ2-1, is GAGVSQSPSNKVTEKGKDVELRCDPISGHTALYWYRQSLGQGLEFLIYFQGNSAPDKSGLPSDRFSAERTGGSVSTLTIQRTQQEDSAVYLCASSFGTSSEQFFGPGTRLTVL.

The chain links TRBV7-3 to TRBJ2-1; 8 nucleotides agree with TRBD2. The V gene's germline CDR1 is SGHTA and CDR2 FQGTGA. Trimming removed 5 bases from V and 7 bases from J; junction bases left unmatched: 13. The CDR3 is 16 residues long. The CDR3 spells CASSPQRTSRGNEQFF. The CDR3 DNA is TGTGCCAGCAGCCCCCAAAGGACTAGCAGGGGAAATGAGCAGTTCTTC.

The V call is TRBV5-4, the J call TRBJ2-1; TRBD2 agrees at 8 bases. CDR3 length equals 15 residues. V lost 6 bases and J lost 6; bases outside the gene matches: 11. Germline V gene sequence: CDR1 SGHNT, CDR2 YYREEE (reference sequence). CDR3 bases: TGTGCCAGCACCCTCGGCGGGAGGAGTGGCAATGAGCAGTTCTTC. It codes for CASTLGGRSGNEQFF. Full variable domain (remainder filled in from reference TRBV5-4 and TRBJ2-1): ETGVTQSPTHLIKTRGQQVTLRCSSQSGHNTVSWYQQALGQGPQFIFQYYREEENGRGNFPPRFSGLQFPNYSSELNVNALELDDSALYLCASTLGGRSGNEQFFGPGTRLTVL.

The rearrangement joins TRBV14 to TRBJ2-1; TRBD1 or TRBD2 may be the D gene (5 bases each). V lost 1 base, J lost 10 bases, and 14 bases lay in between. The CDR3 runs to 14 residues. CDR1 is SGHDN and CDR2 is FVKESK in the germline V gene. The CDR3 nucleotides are TGTGCCAGCAGCCAAGCTCGGGGCTTAGGGGAGCAGTTCTTC. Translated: CASSQARGLGEQFF.

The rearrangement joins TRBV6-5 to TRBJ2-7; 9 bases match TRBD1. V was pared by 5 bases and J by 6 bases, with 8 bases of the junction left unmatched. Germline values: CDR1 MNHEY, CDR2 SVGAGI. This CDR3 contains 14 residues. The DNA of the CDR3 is TGTGCCAGCAGTCGGACAGGGGAAGGATCCGAGCAGTACTTC. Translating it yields CASSRTGEGSEQYF.